These 17 T cell receptor beta chains share one sample of origin, sequenced in a study of cytomegalovirus exposure and HLA in healthy donors. Only in-frame clones appear in the TCRdb table, and some are missing; sequencing was by immunoSEQ multiplex PCR. Altogether about 66,000 clones are present, 95% to 98% being singletons, with the ten largest covering around 1.5%. Specimen: PBMCs. The origin of the receptors is a young woman in good health and CMV-seropositive.

This sequence joins TRBV19 and TRBJ2-7; maybe TRBD1 (6 bases). Germline values: CDR1 LNHDA, CDR2 SQIVND (reference sequence). The CDR3 covers 14 residues. Trimming left V 5 bases short and J 4 bases short, with 15 bases between. The CDR3 here is CASSARGGPYEQYF. In DNA, the CDR3 is TGTGCCAGTAGTGCTAGAGGGGGACCTTACGAGCAGTACTTC.

This chain joins TRBV6-5 and TRBJ2-3, with 13 positions matching TRBD2. The CDR3 consists of 15 residues. Looked up from germline, CDR1 is MNHEY and CDR2 is SVGAGI. The trim removed 5 bases at V and 4 bases at J, leaving 3 bases unmatched. CDR3 in DNA: TGTGCCAGCAGTACAACTAGCGGGAGGGCAGATACGCAGTATTTT. This codes for CASSTTSGRADTQYF.

The V and J genes are TRBV5-1 and TRBJ2-2; 7 bases are shared with TRBD1. There are 14 residues in the CDR3. Germline V gene lookup returns CDR1 SGHRS and CDR2 YFSETQ. The J segment lost 4 bases and the V segment lost 0 bases, leaving 0 bases of the junction unmatched. The CDR3 sequence: CASSLDRGTGELFF. CDR3 sequence (DNA): TGCGCCAGCAGCTTGGACAGGGGCACCGGGGAGCTGTTTTTT.

This clone was detected a few times. The genes are TRBV2 and TRBJ1-1; D is unresolved. The ends were cut back, 0 bases at V and 0 bases at J, with 14 bases in the middle. Germline V gene sequence: CDR1 SNHLY, CDR2 FYNNEI. The CDR3 loop spans 17 amino acids. The CDR3 sequence is CASSEALWPGLNTEAFF. The CDR3 nucleotides are TGTGCCAGCAGTGAAGCGCTCTGGCCGGGATTGAACACTGAAGCTTTCTTT. Filled out from reference TRBV2 and TRBJ1-1, the complete variable domain reads EPEVTQTPSHQVTQMGQEVILRCVPISNHLYFYWYRQILGQKVEFLVSFYNNEISEKSEIFDDQFSVERPDGSNFTLKIRSTKLEDSAMYFCASSEALWPGLNTEAFFGQGTRLTVV.

The chain recombines TRBV19 with TRBJ2-7, with 10 bases identical to TRBD2. Germline V gene data show CDR1 as LNHDA and CDR2 as SQIVND (reference sequence). The CDR3 totals 14 residues. The V segment lost 8 bases and the J segment 2 bases; nucleotides outside the gene matches: 6. The chain's CDR3 is CASEPSGSPYEQYF. DNA of the CDR3: TGTGCCAGTGAACCTAGCGGGAGCCCCTACGAGCAGTACTTC. Full variable domain (remainder filled in from reference TRBV19 and TRBJ2-7): DGGITQSPKYLFRKEGQNVTLSCEQNLNHDAMYWYRQDPGQGLRLIYYSQIVNDFQKGDIAEGYSVSREKKESFPLTVTSAQKNPTAFYLCASEPSGSPYEQYFGPGTRLTVT.

This chain connects TRBV4-1 to TRBJ2-1; D uncertain. This CDR3 spans 15 amino acids. Germline assignment: CDR1 MGHRA and CDR2 YSYEKL. Between the trimmed V and J ends, which lost 0 bases and 5 bases, there was a span of 11 bases. Here the CDR3 DNA reads TGCGCCAGCAGCCAAGATTCTAGTTTGAACAATGAGCAGTTCTTC. This translates into CASSQDSSLNNEQFF.

The chain links TRBV10-2 to TRBJ1-2, with TRBD1 as a possible D gene (6 bases). The CDR3 length is 13 residues. CDR1 WSHSY and CDR2 SAAADI come from the germline V gene. V gave up 4 bases and J gave up 5 bases, with 11 bases separating them. Written as DNA, the CDR3 is TGCGCCAGCAGTGGGACAGACCTTTATGGCTACACCTTC. Protein: CASSGTDLYGYTF.

V usage is TRBV5-8 and J usage is TRBJ2-7; 8 bases are shared with TRBD2. The CDR3 extends over 12 amino acids. The germline gives CDR1 SGHTS, CDR2 YDEGEE. V lost 5 bases, J lost 5 bases, and 3 bases stayed unmatched. The CDR3 coding sequence is TGTGCCAGCAGTTCGACTAGCGACGAGCAGTACTTC. This gives the protein CASSSTSDEQYF.

The chain carries TRBV18 and TRBJ2-5, with D hard to call. The CDR3 runs to 14 residues. V gave up 7 bases and J gave up 5 bases, with 17 bases separating them. Germline-derived CDR1 and CDR2 are KGHSH and LQKENI. CDR3: CASYAIERSETQYF. In DNA, the CDR3 is TGTGCCAGCTACGCGATAGAACGATCGGAGACCCAGTACTTC. Together with reference TRBV18 and TRBJ2-5, the CDR3 gives the full variable domain: NAGVMQNPRHLVRRRGQEARLRCSPMKGHSHVYWYRQLPEEGLKFMVYLQKENIIDESGMPKERFSAEFPKEGPSILRIQQVVRGDSAAYFCASYAIERSETQYFGPGTRLLVL.

The V call is TRBV25-1, the J call TRBJ2-7; possible D gene TRBD1, 6 bases. V lost 6 bases to trimming and J lost 4 bases, with 19 bases between them. Germline CDR1 and CDR2: MGHDK and SYGVNS. The CDR3 covers 15 residues. The CDR3 region is CASSLRDGTRYEQYF. As DNA, the CDR3 is TGTGCCAGCAGCCTCCGGGACGGGACAAGGTACGAGCAGTACTTC.

The J gene is TRBJ2-5, the V gene TRBV27, with D maybe TRBD2 (6 bases). The CDR3 spans 18 residues. Germline CDR1 and CDR2: MNHEY and SMNVEV (reference sequence). V was clipped by 0 bases and J by 6 bases, with 23 bases between them. This CDR3 reads CASSLSRAVPAGRQTQYF. CDR3 coding DNA: TGTGCCAGCAGTTTATCGAGGGCCGTACCGGCAGGGAGGCAGACCCAGTACTTC.

The chain combines TRBV5-1 with TRBJ2-2; 12 bases match TRBD2. The V and J ends lost 0 bases and 3 bases, in that order; junction bases with no gene match: 3. Looked up from germline, CDR1 is SGHRS and CDR2 is YFSETQ. This CDR3 comprises 17 residues. CDR3 DNA sequence: TGCGCCAGCAGCTTGGTGACTAGCGGGAGCTACACCGGGGAGCTGTTTTTT. Translating gives CASSLVTSGSYTGELFF.

V gene TRBV6-4 combines with J gene TRBJ1-1; weak D call: TRBD1 (5 bases). Trimming removed 4 bases from V and 6 bases from J, with 12 bases in between. The CDR3 consists of 13 residues. Germline V gene lookup returns CDR1 MRHNA and CDR2 SNTAGT. CDR3 DNA: TGTGCCAGCAGTGCAGGGTCGGAAGCTGAAGCTTTCTTT. Protein sequence: CASSAGSEAEAFF.

The V call is TRBV5-4, the J call TRBJ2-5; 11 bases line up with TRBD2. This CDR3 comprises 16 residues. Germline CDR1 and CDR2: SGHNT and YYREEE (reference sequence). The junction had 11 bases not matched to a gene; V was cut back by 4 bases and J by 6 bases. CDR3 nucleotide sequence: TGTGCCAGCAGCATTGTAGCGGGAGGGCCTCATAAGACCCAGTACTTC. It translates to CASSIVAGGPHKTQYF. The variable domain in full, completed from reference TRBV5-4 and TRBJ2-5, reads ETGVTQSPTHLIKTRGQQVTLRCSSQSGHNTVSWYQQALGQGPQFIFQYYREEENGRGNFPPRFSGLQFPNYSSELNVNALELDDSALYLCASSIVAGGPHKTQYFGPGTRLLVL.

The rearrangement links TRBV7-2 to TRBJ2-3; weak D call: TRBD2 (6 bases). The CDR3 is 15 amino acids. The V and J ends lost 4 bases and 9 bases respectively, with 20 bases between them. Germline CDR1 reads SGHTA; CDR2 reads FQGNSA. The DNA of the CDR3 is TGTGCCAGCAGCTCATCGGAGGGCCTACCTGAGACGCAGTATTTT. Protein: CASSSSEGLPETQYF.

CDR3 DNA sequence: TGTGCCAGCAGTTCTACAGGGACCACTGAAGCTTTCTTT. Translated: CASSSTGTTEAFF. V and J are TRBV6-5 and TRBJ1-1, with D possibly being TRBD1 (6 bases). V dropped 4 bases and J dropped 4 bases, with 10 bases sitting between them. The CDR3 totals 13 residues. Germline CDR1 MNHEY, CDR2 SVGAGI.

This clone was observed a single time. The chain joins TRBV6-5 to TRBJ2-4, with a tentative D call TRBD2 (6 bases). Germline V gene sequence: CDR1 MNHEY, CDR2 SVGAGI. Trimming cost V 1 base and J 9 bases, with 16 bases left between them. CDR3 length: 15 amino acids. In DNA, the CDR3 is TGTGCCAGCAGTTACTATGCTGGGCCAGCGGGCATTCAGTACTTC. Its protein is CASSYYAGPAGIQYF.